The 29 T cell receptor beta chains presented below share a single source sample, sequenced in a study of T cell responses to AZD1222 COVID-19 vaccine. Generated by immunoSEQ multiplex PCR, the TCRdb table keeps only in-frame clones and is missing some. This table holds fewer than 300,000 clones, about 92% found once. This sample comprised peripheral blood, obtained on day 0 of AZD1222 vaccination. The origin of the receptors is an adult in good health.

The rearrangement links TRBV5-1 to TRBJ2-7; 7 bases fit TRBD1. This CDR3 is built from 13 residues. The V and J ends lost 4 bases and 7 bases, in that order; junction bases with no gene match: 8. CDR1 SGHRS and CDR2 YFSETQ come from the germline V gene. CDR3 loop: CASSPDRVGEQYF. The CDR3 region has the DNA TGCGCCAGCAGCCCCGACAGGGTTGGGGAGCAGTACTTC.

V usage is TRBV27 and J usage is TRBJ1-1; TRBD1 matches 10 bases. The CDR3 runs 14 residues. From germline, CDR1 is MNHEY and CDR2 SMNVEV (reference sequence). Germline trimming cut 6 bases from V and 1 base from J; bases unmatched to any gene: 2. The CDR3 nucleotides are TGTGCCAGCAGGGGACAGGGGACGAACACTGAAGCTTTCTTT. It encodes CASRGQGTNTEAFF.

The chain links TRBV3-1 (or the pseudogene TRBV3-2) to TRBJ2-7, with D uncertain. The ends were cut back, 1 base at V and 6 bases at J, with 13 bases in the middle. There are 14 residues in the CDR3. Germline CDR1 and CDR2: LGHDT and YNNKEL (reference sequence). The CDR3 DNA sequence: TGTGCCAGCAGCCAAGGTAGCAGACCCGGCGAGCAGTACTTC. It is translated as CASSQGSRPGEQYF.

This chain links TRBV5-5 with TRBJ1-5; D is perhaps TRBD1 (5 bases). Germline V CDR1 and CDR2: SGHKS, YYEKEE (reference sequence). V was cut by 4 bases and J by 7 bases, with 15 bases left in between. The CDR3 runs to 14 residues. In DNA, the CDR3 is TGTGCCAGCAGCACCTTGGAGAGGGGCCAGCCCCAGCATTTT. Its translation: CASSTLERGQPQHF.

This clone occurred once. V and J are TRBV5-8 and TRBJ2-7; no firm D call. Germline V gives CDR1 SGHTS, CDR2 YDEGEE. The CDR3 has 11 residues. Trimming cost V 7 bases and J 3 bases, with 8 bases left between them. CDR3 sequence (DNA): TGTGCCAGCGCCTCCAGCTACGAGCAGTACTTC. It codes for CASASSYEQYF.

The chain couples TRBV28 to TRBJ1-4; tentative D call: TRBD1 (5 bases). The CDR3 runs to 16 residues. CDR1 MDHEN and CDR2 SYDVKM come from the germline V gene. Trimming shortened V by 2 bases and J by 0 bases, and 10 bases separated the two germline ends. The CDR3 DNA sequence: TGTGCCAGCAGTTTACAGGGATCATCAACTAATGAAAAACTGTTTTTT. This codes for CASSLQGSSTNEKLFF.

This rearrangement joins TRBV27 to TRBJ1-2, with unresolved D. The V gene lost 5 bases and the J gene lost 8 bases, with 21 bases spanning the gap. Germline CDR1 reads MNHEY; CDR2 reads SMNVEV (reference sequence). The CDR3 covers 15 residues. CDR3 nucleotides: TGTGCCAGCAGTAAGATAAGGACTCCCCCCGCCGGCTACACCTTC. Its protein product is CASSKIRTPPAGYTF.

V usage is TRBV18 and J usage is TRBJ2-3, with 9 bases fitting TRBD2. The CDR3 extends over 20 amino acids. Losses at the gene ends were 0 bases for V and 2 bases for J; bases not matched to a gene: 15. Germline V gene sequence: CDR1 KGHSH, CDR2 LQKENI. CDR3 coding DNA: TGTGCCAGCTCACCACCGAGAGGTAGCGGGGGCCCAATTCCCACAGATACGCAGTATTTT. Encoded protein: CASSPPRGSGGPIPTDTQYF.

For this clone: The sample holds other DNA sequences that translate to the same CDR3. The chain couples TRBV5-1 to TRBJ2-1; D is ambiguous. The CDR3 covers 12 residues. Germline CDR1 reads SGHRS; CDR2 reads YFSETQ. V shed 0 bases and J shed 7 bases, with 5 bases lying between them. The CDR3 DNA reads TGCGCCAGCAGCTTGGGTGGGAATGAGCAGTTCTTC. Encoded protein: CASSLGGNEQFF.

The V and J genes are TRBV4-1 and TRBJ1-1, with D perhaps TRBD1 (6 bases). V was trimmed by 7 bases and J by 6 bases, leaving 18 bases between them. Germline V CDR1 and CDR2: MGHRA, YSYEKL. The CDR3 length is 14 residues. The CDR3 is CASKGRPGVSEAFF. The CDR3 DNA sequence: TGCGCCAGCAAAGGGAGGCCAGGGGTTTCTGAAGCTTTCTTT.

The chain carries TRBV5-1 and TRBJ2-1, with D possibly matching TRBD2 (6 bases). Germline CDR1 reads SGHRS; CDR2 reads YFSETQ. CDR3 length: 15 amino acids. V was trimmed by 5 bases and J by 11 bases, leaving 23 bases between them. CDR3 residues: CASRLPGASEGKQFF. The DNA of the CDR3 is TGCGCCAGCAGATTACCCGGGGCCTCGGAGGGTAAGCAGTTCTTC.

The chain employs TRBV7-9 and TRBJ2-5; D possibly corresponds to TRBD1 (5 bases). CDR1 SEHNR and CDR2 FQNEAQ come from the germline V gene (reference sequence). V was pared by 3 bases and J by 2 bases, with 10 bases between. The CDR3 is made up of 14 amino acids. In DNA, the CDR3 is TGTGCCAGCAGCTTGGCACAGGCACAAGAGACCCAGTACTTC. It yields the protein CASSLAQAQETQYF.

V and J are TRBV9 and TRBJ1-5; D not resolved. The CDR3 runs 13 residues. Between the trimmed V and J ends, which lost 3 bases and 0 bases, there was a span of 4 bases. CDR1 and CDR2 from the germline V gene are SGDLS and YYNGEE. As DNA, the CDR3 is TGTGCCAGCAGCGAAGGTAGCAATCAGCCCCAGCATTTT. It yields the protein CASSEGSNQPQHF. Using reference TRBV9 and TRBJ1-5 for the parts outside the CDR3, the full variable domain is DSGVTQTPKHLITATGQRVTLRCSPRSGDLSVYWYQQSLDQGLQFLIQYYNGEERAKGNILERFSAQQFPDLHSELNLSSLELGDSALYFCASSEGSNQPQHFGDGTRLSIL.

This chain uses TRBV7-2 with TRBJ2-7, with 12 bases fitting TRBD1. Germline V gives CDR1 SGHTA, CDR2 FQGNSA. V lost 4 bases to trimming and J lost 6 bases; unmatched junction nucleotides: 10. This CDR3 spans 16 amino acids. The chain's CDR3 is CASSYSGTGGKGEQYF. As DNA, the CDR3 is TGTGCCAGCAGCTACTCAGGGACAGGGGGCAAGGGCGAGCAGTACTTC.

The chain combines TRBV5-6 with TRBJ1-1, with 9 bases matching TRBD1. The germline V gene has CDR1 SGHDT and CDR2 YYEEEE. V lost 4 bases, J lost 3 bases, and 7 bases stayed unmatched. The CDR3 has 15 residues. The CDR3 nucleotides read TGTGCCAGCAGCGCCGTCGGGACAGGGTACACTGAAGCTTTCTTT. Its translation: CASSAVGTGYTEAFF. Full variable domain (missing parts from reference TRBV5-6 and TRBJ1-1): DAGVTQSPTHLIKTRGQQVTLRCSPKSGHDTVSWYQQALGQGPQFIFQYYEEEERQRGNFPDRFSGHQFPNYSSELNVNALLLGDSALYLCASSAVGTGYTEAFFGQGTRLTVV.

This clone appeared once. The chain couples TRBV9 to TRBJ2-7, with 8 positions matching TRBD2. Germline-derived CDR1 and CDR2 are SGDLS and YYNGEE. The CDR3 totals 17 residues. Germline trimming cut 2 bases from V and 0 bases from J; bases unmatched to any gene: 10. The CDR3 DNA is TGTGCCAGCAGCGTGGGGGCTCGGGCGGGAGGCTCCTACGAGCAGTACTTC. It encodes CASSVGARAGGSYEQYF.

CDR3 protein: CASSFGQKNTEAFF. The DNA of the CDR3 is TGCGCCAGCAGCTTCGGACAGAAGAACACTGAAGCTTTCTTT. The chain has TRBV5-1 and TRBJ1-1; tentatively, D is TRBD1 (6 bases). The CDR3 extends over 14 amino acids. In germline, CDR1 is SGHRS, CDR2 YFSETQ. Trimming left V 2 bases short and J 1 base short, with 9 bases between.

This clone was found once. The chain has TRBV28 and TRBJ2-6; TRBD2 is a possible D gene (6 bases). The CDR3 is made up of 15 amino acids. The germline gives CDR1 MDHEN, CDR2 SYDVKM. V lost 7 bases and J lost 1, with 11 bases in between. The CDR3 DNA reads TGTGCCAGCACCCCGGCGGGGTCTGGGGCCAACGTCCTGACTTTC. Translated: CASTPAGSGANVLTF.

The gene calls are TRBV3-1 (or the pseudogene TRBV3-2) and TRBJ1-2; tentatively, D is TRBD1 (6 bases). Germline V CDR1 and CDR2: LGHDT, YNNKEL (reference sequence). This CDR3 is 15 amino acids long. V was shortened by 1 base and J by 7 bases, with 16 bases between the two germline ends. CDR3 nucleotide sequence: TGTGCCAGCAGCCAAGGGGGGGCCCCGTTACGTGGCTACACCTTC. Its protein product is CASSQGGAPLRGYTF.

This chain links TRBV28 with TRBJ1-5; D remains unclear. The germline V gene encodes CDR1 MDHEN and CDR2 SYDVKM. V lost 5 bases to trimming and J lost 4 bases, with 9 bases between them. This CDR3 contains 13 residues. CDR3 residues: CASSRSRNQPQHF. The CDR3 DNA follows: TGTGCCAGCAGTCGGTCGCGGAATCAGCCCCAGCATTTT.

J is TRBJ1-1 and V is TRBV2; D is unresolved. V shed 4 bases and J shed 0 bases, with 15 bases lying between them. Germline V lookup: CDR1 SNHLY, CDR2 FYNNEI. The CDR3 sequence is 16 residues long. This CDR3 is CASSGRSWVVNTEAFF. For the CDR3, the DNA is TGTGCCAGCAGTGGGAGGAGCTGGGTCGTGAACACTGAAGCTTTCTTT.

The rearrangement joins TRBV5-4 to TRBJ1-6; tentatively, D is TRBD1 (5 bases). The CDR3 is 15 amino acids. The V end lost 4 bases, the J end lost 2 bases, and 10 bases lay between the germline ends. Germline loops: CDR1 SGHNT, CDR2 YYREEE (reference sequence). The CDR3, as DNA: TGTGCCAGCAGCCTTGGGGGAACCTATAATTCACCCCTCCACTTT. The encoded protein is CASSLGGTYNSPLHF.

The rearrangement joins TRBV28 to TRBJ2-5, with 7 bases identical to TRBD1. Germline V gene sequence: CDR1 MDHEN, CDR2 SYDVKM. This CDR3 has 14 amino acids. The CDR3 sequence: CATRWAGGRETQYF. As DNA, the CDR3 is TGTGCAACGCGGTGGGCAGGGGGTCGCGAGACCCAGTACTTC.

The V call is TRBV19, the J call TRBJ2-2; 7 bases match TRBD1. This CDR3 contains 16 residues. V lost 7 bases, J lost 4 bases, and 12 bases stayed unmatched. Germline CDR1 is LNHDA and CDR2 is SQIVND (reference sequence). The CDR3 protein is CASKGTGASSTGELFF. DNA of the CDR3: TGTGCCAGTAAGGGTACAGGGGCCTCAAGCACCGGGGAGCTGTTTTTT.

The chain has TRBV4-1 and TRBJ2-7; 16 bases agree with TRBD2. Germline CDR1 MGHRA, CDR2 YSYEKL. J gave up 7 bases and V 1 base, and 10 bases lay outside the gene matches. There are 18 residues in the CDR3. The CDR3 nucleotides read TGCGCCAGCAGCCAAGTGCGGTCGGGACTAGCGGGGGGGCTTGAGCAGTACTTC. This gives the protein CASSQVRSGLAGGLEQYF.

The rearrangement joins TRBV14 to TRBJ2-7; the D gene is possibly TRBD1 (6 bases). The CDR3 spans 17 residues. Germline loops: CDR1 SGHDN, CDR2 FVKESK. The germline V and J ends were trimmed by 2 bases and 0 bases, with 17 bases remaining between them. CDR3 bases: TGTGCCAGCAGCCAATATGGGACACAACTACCCTCCTACGAGCAGTACTTC. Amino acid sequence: CASSQYGTQLPSYEQYF.

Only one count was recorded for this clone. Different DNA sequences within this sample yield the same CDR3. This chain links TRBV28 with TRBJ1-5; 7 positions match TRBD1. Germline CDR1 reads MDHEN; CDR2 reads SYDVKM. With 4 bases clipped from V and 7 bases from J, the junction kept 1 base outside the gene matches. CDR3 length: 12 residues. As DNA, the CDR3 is TGTGCCAGCAGTTCACAGGGGCAGCCCCAGCATTTT. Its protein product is CASSSQGQPQHF.

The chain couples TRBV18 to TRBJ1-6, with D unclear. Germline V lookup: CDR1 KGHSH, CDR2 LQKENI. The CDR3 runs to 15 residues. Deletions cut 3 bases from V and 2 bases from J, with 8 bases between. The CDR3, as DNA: TGTGCCAGCTCACCGAACAGTCCCTATAATTCACCCCTCCACTTT. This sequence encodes CASSPNSPYNSPLHF. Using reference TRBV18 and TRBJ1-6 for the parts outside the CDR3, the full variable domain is NAGVMQNPRHLVRRRGQEARLRCSPMKGHSHVYWYRQLPEEGLKFMVYLQKENIIDESGMPKERFSAEFPKEGPSILRIQQVVRGDSAAYFCASSPNSPYNSPLHFGNGTRLTVT.

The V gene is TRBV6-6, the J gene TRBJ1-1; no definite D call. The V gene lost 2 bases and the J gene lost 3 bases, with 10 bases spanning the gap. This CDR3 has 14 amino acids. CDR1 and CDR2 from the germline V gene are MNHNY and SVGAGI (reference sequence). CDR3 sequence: CASSYLTTDTEAFF. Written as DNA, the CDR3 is TGTGCCAGCAGTTACCTGACAACGGACACTGAAGCTTTCTTT.